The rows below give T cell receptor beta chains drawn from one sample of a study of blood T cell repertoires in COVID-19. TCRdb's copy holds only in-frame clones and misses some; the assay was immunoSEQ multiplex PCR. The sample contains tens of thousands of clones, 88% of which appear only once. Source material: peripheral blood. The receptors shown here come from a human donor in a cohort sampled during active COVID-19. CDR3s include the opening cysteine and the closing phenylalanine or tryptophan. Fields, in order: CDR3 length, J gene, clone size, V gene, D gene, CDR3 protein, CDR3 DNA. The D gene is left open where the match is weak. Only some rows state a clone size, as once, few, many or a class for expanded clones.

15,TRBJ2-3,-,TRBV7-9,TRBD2,CASSPSGGLPDTQYF,TGTGCCAGCAGCCCTAGCGGGGGGCTCCCAGATACGCAGTATTTT
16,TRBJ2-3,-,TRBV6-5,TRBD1,CASSYRDRGSTDTQYF,TGTGCCAGCAGTTACCGGGACAGGGGGTCCACAGATACGCAGTATTTT
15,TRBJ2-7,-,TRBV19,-,CASSDRRGRTYEQYF,TGTGCCAGTAGTGATAGGAGGGGACGCACCTACGAGCAGTACTTC
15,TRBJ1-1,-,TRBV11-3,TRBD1,CASSAPGTGNTEAFF,TGTGCCAGCAGCGCCCCCGGGACAGGGAACACTGAAGCTTTCTTT
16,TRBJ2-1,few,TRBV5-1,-,CASSPSGYSNYNEQFF,TGCGCCAGCAGCCCCAGCGGATACTCTAACTACAATGAGCAGTTCTTC
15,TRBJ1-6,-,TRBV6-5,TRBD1,CASSLGGQGPSPLHF,TGTGCCAGCAGTTTGGGGGGACAGGGCCCTTCACCCCTCCACTTT
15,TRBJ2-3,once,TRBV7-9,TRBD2,CASSWPGGSTDTQYF,TGTGCCAGCAGCTGGCCGGGGGGGAGTACAGATACGCAGTATTTT
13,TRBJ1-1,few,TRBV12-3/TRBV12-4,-,CASTGQLNTEAFF,TGTGCCAGCACCGGACAACTGAACACTGAAGCTTTCTTT
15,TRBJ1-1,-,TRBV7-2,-,CASSLELQGYTEAFF,TGTGCCAGCAGCTTAGAATTACAGGGCTACACTGAAGCTTTCTTT
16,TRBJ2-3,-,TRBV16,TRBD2,CASSKGLAGYTDTQYF,TGTGCCAGCAGCAAGGGACTAGCGGGATATACAGATACGCAGTATTTT
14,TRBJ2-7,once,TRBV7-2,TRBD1,CARNRGSWAYEQYF,TGTGCCAGAAACAGGGGGTCTTGGGCCTACGAGCAGTACTTC
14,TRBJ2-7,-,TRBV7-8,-,CASKDREGFYEQYF,TGTGCCAGCAAGGACAGGGAGGGTTTCTACGAGCAGTACTTC
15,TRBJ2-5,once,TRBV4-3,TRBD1,CASSQDKAGGETQYF,TGCGCCAGCAGCCAAGATAAGGCAGGGGGAGAGACCCAGTACTTC
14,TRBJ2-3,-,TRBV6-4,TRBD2,CASSASGGTDTQYF,TGTGCCAGCAGTGCTAGCGGGGGCACAGATACGCAGTATTTT
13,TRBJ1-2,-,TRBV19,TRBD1,CASQGQPFYGYTF,TGTGCCAGCCAGGGACAGCCCTTCTATGGCTACACCTTC
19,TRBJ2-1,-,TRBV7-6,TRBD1,CASSLQLDRGRSSYNEQFF,TGTGCCAGCAGCTTACAATTGGACAGGGGCCGTAGCTCCTACAATGAGCAGTTCTTC
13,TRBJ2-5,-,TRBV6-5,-,CATLRRGQETQYF,TGTGCCACCCTGCGAAGGGGGCAAGAGACCCAGTACTTC
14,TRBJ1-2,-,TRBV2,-,CASSATVEHYGYTF,TGTGCCAGCAGTGCGACAGTAGAACACTATGGCTACACCTTC
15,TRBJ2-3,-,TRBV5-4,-,CASSLVGASTDTQYF,TGTGCCAGCAGCTTGGTAGGGGCTAGCACAGATACGCAGTATTTT
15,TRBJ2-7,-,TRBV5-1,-,CASSLGGGTSYEQYF,TGCGCCAGCAGCTTGGGTGGGGGGACCTCCTACGAGCAGTACTTC
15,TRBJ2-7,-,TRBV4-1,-,CASSGLTGTSYEQYF,TGCGCCAGCAGCGGTTTGACAGGGACTTCCTACGAGCAGTACTTC
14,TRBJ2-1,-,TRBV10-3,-,CATAPRLDSNEQFF,TGTGCCACCGCCCCTCGACTAGATAGTAATGAGCAGTTCTTC
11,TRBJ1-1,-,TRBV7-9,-,CASSSGAEAFF,TGTGCCAGCAGCTCAGGGGCTGAAGCTTTCTTT
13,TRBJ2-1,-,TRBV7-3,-,CASSLSNSNEQFF,TGTGCCAGCAGCTTAAGTAACTCCAATGAGCAGTTCTTC
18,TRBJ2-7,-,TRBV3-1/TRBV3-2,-,CASSLGQGFSSGDYEQYF,TGTGCCAGCAGCCTCGGACAGGGGTTCTCTAGCGGGGACTACGAGCAGTACTTC
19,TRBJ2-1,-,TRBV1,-,CTSSQDRSLREVSYNEQFF,TGCACCAGCAGCCAAGATCGATCCTTGCGGGAGGTCTCCTACAATGAGCAGTTCTTC
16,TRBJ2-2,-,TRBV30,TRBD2,CAWIWTSGSNTGELFF,TGTGCCTGGATTTGGACTAGCGGGTCGAACACCGGGGAGCTGTTTTTT
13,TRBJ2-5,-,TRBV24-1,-,CATSPGPGETQYF,TGTGCCACCAGTCCAGGGCCCGGCGAGACCCAGTACTTC
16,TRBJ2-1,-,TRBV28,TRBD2,CASRGSSGSSYNEQFF,TGTGCCAGCAGGGGTTCTAGCGGGAGCTCCTACAATGAGCAGTTCTTC
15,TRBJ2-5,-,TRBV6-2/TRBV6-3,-,CASSYLATLEETQYF,TGTGCCAGCAGTTACCTTGCAACTCTTGAAGAGACCCAGTACTTC
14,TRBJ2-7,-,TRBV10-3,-,CATGGRDRSYEQYF,TGTGCCACCGGCGGGCGGGATAGATCCTACGAGCAGTACTTC
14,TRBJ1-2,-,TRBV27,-,CASRPLGQGGGYTF,TGTGCCAGCAGGCCTCTGGGGCAGGGCGGAGGCTACACCTTC
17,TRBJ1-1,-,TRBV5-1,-,CASSPGYRPGGDTEAFF,TGCGCCAGCAGCCCTGGCTACAGGCCGGGGGGTGACACTGAAGCTTTCTTT
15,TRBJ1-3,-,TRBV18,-,CASSATTGERNTIYF,TGTGCCAGCTCAGCGACGACAGGCGAACGAAACACCATATATTTT
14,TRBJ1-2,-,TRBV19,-,CASSIVGGGYGYTF,TGTGCCAGTAGTATAGTAGGCGGGGGCTATGGCTACACCTTC
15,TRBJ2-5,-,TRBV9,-,CASSVGAAMQETQYF,TGTGCCAGCAGCGTAGGGGCAGCAATGCAAGAGACCCAGTACTTC
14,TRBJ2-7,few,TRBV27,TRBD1,CASSLFTGGDEQYF,TGTGCCAGCAGTTTATTTACAGGGGGCGACGAGCAGTACTTC
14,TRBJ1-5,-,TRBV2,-,CASSGSGSNQPQHF,TGTGCCAGCAGTGGGAGTGGAAGCAATCAGCCCCAGCATTTT
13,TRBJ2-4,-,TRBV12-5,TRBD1,CASGLGGTGREYF,TGTGCTAGTGGTTTAGGTGGGACAGGGAGAGAGTACTTC
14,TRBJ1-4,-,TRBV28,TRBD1,CASSPGTVNEKLFF,TGTGCCAGCAGCCCCGGGACAGTAAATGAAAAACTGTTTTTT
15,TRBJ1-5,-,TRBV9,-,CASSVLDGINQPQHF,TGTGCCAGCAGCGTCTTGGACGGGATCAATCAGCCCCAGCATTTT
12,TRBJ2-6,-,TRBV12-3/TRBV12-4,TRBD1,CASDRGANVLTF,TGTGCCAGCGACAGGGGTGCCAACGTCCTGACTTTC
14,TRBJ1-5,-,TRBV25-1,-,CASSGTTGRQPQHF,TGTGCCAGCAGTGGAACAACAGGACGACAGCCCCAGCATTTT
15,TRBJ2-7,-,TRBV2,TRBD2,CASRGSGRAYHEQYF,TGTGCCAGCAGAGGTAGCGGGAGGGCCTACCACGAGCAGTACTTC